These 18 T cell receptor beta chains were sequenced from one sample in a study of cytomegalovirus exposure and HLA in healthy donors. The data were produced by immunoSEQ multiplex PCR, yet TCRdb's version contains in-frame clones alone and is incomplete. This table holds some 170,000 clones, approximately 89% found once. The sequencing input was PBMCs. These receptors were obtained from a man aged 18 to 30 in good health and CMV-seropositive.

V is TRBV2 and J is TRBJ1-4; D remains unclear. V was shortened by 6 bases and J by 4 bases, with 21 bases between the two germline ends. The CDR3 contains 17 residues. CDR1 and CDR2 (germline): SNHLY, FYNNEI. The CDR3 DNA is TGTGCCAGCAGGCCCGGGTTCCTTCTATCTGGTAATGAAAAACTGTTTTTT. Translated: CASRPGFLLSGNEKLFF.

The gene calls are TRBV7-3 and TRBJ1-1; a weak D match, TRBD1 (5 bases). This CDR3 has 14 residues. Trimming left V 5 bases short and J 5 bases short, with 15 bases between. Per germline, CDR1 SGHTA and CDR2 FQGTGA. The CDR3, as DNA: TGTGCCAGCAGCCCCCAGGGCGGTGGGACTGAAGCTTTCTTT. Translating it yields CASSPQGGGTEAFF.

The chain recombines TRBV2 with TRBJ2-1; 16 bases align to TRBD2. J gave up 3 bases and V 0 bases, and 11 bases lay outside the gene matches. The CDR3 covers 21 residues. The germline CDR1 and CDR2 sequences are SNHLY and FYNNEI. CDR3 region: CASSEAWGGTSGRAVYNEQFF. Written as DNA, the CDR3 is TGTGCCAGCAGTGAAGCGTGGGGGGGGACTAGCGGGAGGGCGGTCTACAATGAGCAGTTCTTC.

V is TRBV19 and J is TRBJ2-7, with 9 nucleotides matching TRBD1. Trimming removed 2 bases from V and 5 bases from J; junction bases left unmatched: 13. This CDR3 is built from 17 residues. CDR1 and CDR2 (germline): LNHDA, SQIVND (reference sequence). The CDR3 sequence: CASSIIWGGTGIHEQYF. DNA for the CDR3: TGTGCCAGTAGTATAATTTGGGGAGGGACAGGGATCCACGAGCAGTACTTC.

The rearrangement joins TRBV5-1 to TRBJ2-5; D is perhaps TRBD2 (6 bases). V was pared by 4 bases and J by 1 base, with 14 bases between. Per germline, CDR1 SGHRS and CDR2 YFSETQ. CDR3 length: 15 residues. Here the CDR3 reads CASSLPAGSQETQYF. Here the CDR3 DNA reads TGCGCCAGCAGCCTGCCGGCCGGGAGCCAAGAGACCCAGTACTTC.

The chain is built from TRBV25-1 and TRBJ2-3; 8 nucleotides agree with TRBD1. CDR3 length equals 15 residues. CDR1 and CDR2 (germline): MGHDK, SYGVNS. The V segment lost 7 bases and the J segment 6 bases; nucleotides outside the gene matches: 12. The CDR3 nucleotides are TGTGCCAGCATAGGTAGCCAGGGGGCTGGCGATACGCAGTATTTT. Translated: CASIGSQGAGDTQYF.

The chain joins TRBV20-1 to TRBJ1-1; tentatively, D is TRBD1 (5 bases). The length of the CDR3 is 11 residues. Trimming shortened V by 8 bases and J by 6 bases, and 13 bases separated the two germline ends. From germline, CDR1 is DFQATT and CDR2 SNEGSKA (reference sequence). As DNA, the CDR3 is TGCAGTTTCGGGGGGTCGGCTGAAGCTTTCTTT. It specifies CSFGGSAEAFF.

The chain employs TRBV6-1 and TRBJ2-5; 10 bases align to TRBD2. CDR3 size: 15 residues. V lost 6 bases to trimming and J lost 2 bases; unmatched junction nucleotides: 6. Germline-derived CDR1 and CDR2 are MNHNS and SASEGT. The CDR3 bases are TGTGCCAGCAGCAGGCTAGCGGGAGAGCAAGAGACCCAGTACTTC. The encoded protein is CASSRLAGEQETQYF.

The rearrangement joins TRBV7-8 to TRBJ2-1; possible D gene TRBD1, 6 bases. Germline-derived CDR1 and CDR2 are SGHVS and FQNEAQ. The CDR3 runs 18 residues. V dropped 0 bases and J dropped 5 bases, with 20 bases sitting between them. This chain's CDR3 is CASSLAMTGTKGNNEQFF. Here the CDR3 DNA reads TGTGCCAGCAGCTTAGCAATGACTGGGACAAAAGGTAACAATGAGCAGTTCTTC.

The rearrangement uses TRBV5-1 and TRBJ2-3, with TRBD2 matching over 13 bases. Trimming cost V 6 bases and J 2 bases; bases outside gene matches: 3. The CDR3 sequence is 15 residues long. Germline loops: CDR1 SGHRS, CDR2 YFSETQ. CDR3 in amino acids: CASTLAGGYTDTQYF. The CDR3 coding sequence is TGCGCCAGCACACTAGCGGGGGGGTACACAGATACGCAGTATTTT.

The chain joins TRBV27 to TRBJ2-7, with D unresolved. From germline, CDR1 is MNHEY and CDR2 SMNVEV (reference sequence). Trimming removed 0 bases at V and 1 base at J, with 10 bases between. CDR3 length equals 15 residues. In DNA form, the CDR3 reads TGTGCCAGCAGTTTATCGAACCGCGGATCCTACGAGCAGTACTTC. Encoded protein: CASSLSNRGSYEQYF.

This sequence joins TRBV6-5 and TRBJ2-1, with 8 bases fitting TRBD2. CDR1 MNHEY and CDR2 SVGAGI come from the germline V gene. Trimming removed 6 bases from V and 3 bases from J; junction bases left unmatched: 1. The CDR3 is 13 residues long. In nucleotides, the CDR3 is TGTGCCAGCAGGACTAGCGTCTACAATGAGCAGTTCTTC. This sequence encodes CASRTSVYNEQFF.

This chain joins TRBV6-1 and TRBJ2-7, with D possibly TRBD1 on 6 matching bases. CDR1 MNHNS and CDR2 SASEGT come from the germline V gene. The CDR3 loop spans 13 amino acids. V lost 1 base and J lost 7, with 11 bases in between. This CDR3 reads CASSEVRGKEQYF. CDR3 nucleotide sequence: TGTGCCAGCAGTGAAGTGAGGGGGAAAGAGCAGTACTTC.

This rearrangement joins TRBV9 to TRBJ2-7; D not resolved. The V end lost 0 bases, the J end lost 6 bases, and 16 bases lay between the germline ends. The CDR3 has 15 amino acids. Germline V gene lookup returns CDR1 SGDLS and CDR2 YYNGEE. The CDR3 DNA follows: TGTGCCAGCAGCGTAGATCCGAGTCCCCTCCTCGAGCAGTACTTC. Residues: CASSVDPSPLLEQYF.

The V call is TRBV6-5, the J call TRBJ2-5; 7 nucleotides match TRBD1. The length of the CDR3 is 14 residues. Germline V gene sequence: CDR1 MNHEY, CDR2 SVGAGI. The V and J ends lost 2 bases and 2 bases, in that order; junction bases with no gene match: 2. CDR3 coding DNA: TGTGCCAGCAGTTACGGGACAGCTCAAGAGACCCAGTACTTC. Amino acids: CASSYGTAQETQYF.

The chain carries TRBV2 and TRBJ2-5; tentative D call: TRBD2 (6 bases). Germline V gene lookup returns CDR1 SNHLY and CDR2 FYNNEI. CDR3 size: 17 residues. Trimming left V 7 bases short and J 4 bases short, with 25 bases between. This chain's CDR3 is CASNMVRVMGGGETQYF. CDR3 DNA sequence: TGTGCCAGCAACATGGTCCGAGTAATGGGAGGAGGAGAGACCCAGTACTTC.

This clone was seen a handful of times. V usage is TRBV9 and J usage is TRBJ1-2; weak D call: TRBD1 (6 bases). V lost 6 bases to trimming and J lost 8 bases, with 11 bases between them. Germline CDR1 reads SGDLS; CDR2 reads YYNGEE. CDR3 length: 11 residues. The CDR3 region is CASTGARGYTF. The CDR3 region has the DNA TGTGCCAGCACAGGGGCGCGAGGCTACACCTTC.

The chain is built from TRBV30 and TRBJ2-6, with 7 bases fitting TRBD1. The V segment lost 3 bases and the J segment 4 bases; nucleotides outside the gene matches: 12. There are 17 residues in the CDR3. The germline V gene has CDR1 GTSNPN and CDR2 SVGIG (reference sequence). CDR3 sequence: CAWSLDRALIGANVLTF. CDR3 coding DNA: TGTGCCTGGAGCCTTGACAGGGCCTTAATAGGGGCCAACGTCCTGACTTTC.